The following is a T cell receptor beta chain sequence with its context. The antigen is unknown. This sample stems from a study of shared clonotypes between healthy human individuals. This CDR3 spans 21 amino acids. V shed 2 bases and J 4 bases; nucleotides not matched to a gene: 19. From germline, CDR1 is SGHDN and CDR2 FVKESK. The assay was immunoSEQ multiplex PCR, and TCRdb's table has in-frame clones only and misses some. This sample has 2 million to 2.5 million clones, with nearly 97% found just once. Study findings and constraints: Sequencing of the sorted subsets was shown by rarefaction to be incomplete despite large depth.

This chain links TRBV14 with TRBJ2-1; TRBD1 aligns across 11 bases. This receptor was identified in a man aged 18 to 30 in good health. Sequences were obtained from naive CD4+ T cells sorted from blood. Subset here: CD45RA+ positively selected. As DNA, the CDR3 is TGTGCCAGCAGCCAACCACTTGGGGTTACCCGGACAGGGGGCGTTTACAATGAGCAGTTCTTC. Encoded protein: CASSQPLGVTRTGGVYNEQFF.